Listed below are T cell receptor beta chains from one sample, sequenced in a study of PD-L1 blockade in urothelial cancer. Clones were read by immunoSEQ multiplex PCR, and TCRdb kept only the in-frame ones, dropping some. The table records about 79,000 clones, 70% to 90% of them present only once. The sequencing used PBMCs, collected around atezolizumab (anti-PD-L1) treatment. These receptors were taken from a man aged 35 to 55 with urothelial cancer. CDR3s include the opening cysteine and the closing phenylalanine or tryptophan. Fields, in order: J gene, V gene, CDR3 protein.

TRBJ1-2,TRBV7-9,CASSLDSYGYTF
TRBJ2-5,TRBV14,CASSSGLGRTQYF
TRBJ2-7,TRBV28,CASRPQGLAGSYEQYF
TRBJ1-2,TRBV27,CASRASGMGGYTF
TRBJ2-7,TRBV12-1,CASSFARGVRVGYEQYF
TRBJ1-2,TRBV28,CASSLQGEVVYGYTF
TRBJ1-1,TRBV9,CASSVGQGRGTEAFF
TRBJ1-5,TRBV7-9,CASSEYRELSNQPQHF
TRBJ2-1,TRBV2,CASSPGLAAREQFF
TRBJ2-7,TRBV6-5,CASSYSGEDEQYF
TRBJ2-7,TRBV9,CASSVSPGDEQYF
TRBJ2-7,TRBV28,CASRLRGLESYEQYF
TRBJ2-3,TRBV28,CASSLQDRYTDTQYF
TRBJ1-1,TRBV6-5,CASSLQGVDAFF
TRBJ2-1,TRBV19,CASSILVHNEQFF
TRBJ2-3,TRBV4-1,CASSQDVAAPTDTQYF
TRBJ1-3,TRBV18,CASSPQQVGTGSGNTIYF
TRBJ2-7,TRBV7-8,CASSFAYEQYF
TRBJ1-1,TRBV5-1,CASSLKQEGTEAFF
TRBJ2-3,TRBV29-1,CSVAGASGRSNPSTDTQYF
TRBJ2-1,TRBV6-5,CASSDAGDSYNEQFF
TRBJ2-1,TRBV4-2,CASSQDSGSTYNEQFF